The present T cell receptor beta chain was sequenced within a study of OX40 agonist ivuxolimab in advanced cancers. The study, taken as a whole, reports: The expanded peripheral T cells' antigen specificity was not determined.

V lost 3 bases to trimming and J lost 2 bases, with 16 bases between them. This CDR3 region has 16 residues. The germline gives CDR1 MNHEY, CDR2 SMNVEV (reference sequence). The method was immunoSEQ multiplex PCR; TCRdb's version includes in-frame clones alone and lacks a portion of them. In the table there are approximately 21,000 clones, about four fifths of which are singletons. With regard to this clone: Antigen unknown.

The chain couples TRBV27 to TRBJ1-1; D may be TRBD1 (6 bases). This sequence was found in an adult with an advanced solid tumor such as melanoma, head and neck, liver or kidney cancer. The sequences come from CD4+ or CD8+ T cells sorted from blood, collected in a trial of the OX40 agonist ivuxolimab. In nucleotides, the CDR3 is TGTGCCAGCAGTTTCGAAATGACAGGAGGAAACACTGAAGCTTTCTTT. This gives the protein CASSFEMTGGNTEAFF.